This entry lists 26 T cell receptor beta chains sequenced from one sample in a study of T cell repertoires in cytomegalovirus infection. No cognate antigen is known for these TCRs. TCRdb processed the reads anew with MiXCR; each CDR3 protein has one entry. The sample has about 830,000 distinct CDR3 sequences, approximately 30% seen once. The sample consisted of cultured CD8+ T cells from PBMCs, taken from culture after CMV antigen stimulation. These receptors all stem from a human donor in good health (CMV status not recorded). Some clones in this sample may be carry-over from other donors' samples.

This rearrangement joins TRBV9 to TRBJ2-7, with 9 nucleotides matching TRBD2. The CDR3 has 15 residues. Germline lookup yields CDR1 SGDLS and CDR2 YYNGEE. With V trimmed by 4 bases and J by 3 bases, 8 bases remained unmatched. The CDR3 DNA is TGTGCCAGCAGCAGCAGCGGGGGGTCGAACTACGAGCAGTACTTC. It yields the protein CASSSSGGSNYEQYF.

A remark on this clonotype: This may stem from a read error, because a much larger clone lies one nucleotide away. The chain couples TRBV7-2 to TRBJ2-1, with 14 bases identical to TRBD2. The CDR3 contains 16 residues. In germline, CDR1 is SGHTA, CDR2 FQGNSA. The CDR3 reads CANSAAGLAGGHEQFF. CDR3 nucleotides: TGTGCCAACAGCGCGGCAGGACTAGCGGGGGGCCATGAGCAGTTCTTC.

V usage is TRBV19 and J usage is TRBJ2-1; 7 bases are a match to TRBD2. The germline gives CDR1 LNHDA, CDR2 SQIVND (reference sequence). With V trimmed by 7 bases and J by 7 bases, 10 bases remained unmatched. The CDR3 spans 14 residues. DNA of the CDR3: TGTGCCAGTAACCTAGTGGGGGGGGTAAATGAGCAGTTCTTC. Amino acids: CASNLVGGVNEQFF.

The table lists this clonotype with a few counts. This chain uses TRBV7-3 with TRBJ2-3; D gene unclear. Germline loops: CDR1 SGHTA, CDR2 FQGTGA. This CDR3 comprises 16 residues. Trimming took 5 bases from V and 2 from J, leaving 17 bases between them. CDR3 sequence reads: CASSQFGVKLTDTQYF. The CDR3 DNA sequence: TGTGCCAGCAGCCAGTTCGGAGTAAAACTCACAGATACGCAGTATTTT. Combining the CDR3 with reference TRBV7-3 and TRBJ2-3 gives the whole variable domain GAGVSQTPSNKVTEKGKYVELRCDPISGHTALYWYRQSLGQGPEFLIYFQGTGAADDSGLPNDRFFAVRPEGSVSTLKIQRTERGDSAVYLCASSQFGVKLTDTQYFGPGTRLTVL.

This clonotype has at least ten counts. The J gene is TRBJ2-2, the V gene TRBV11-2; TRBD2 matches 9 bases. V lost 3 bases, J lost 2 bases, and 1 base stayed unmatched. The CDR3 consists of 15 residues. Germline V lookup: CDR1 SGHAT, CDR2 FQNNGV. The CDR3 sequence: CASSLRGGNTGELFF. DNA of the CDR3: TGTGCCAGCAGCTTGCGGGGGGGCAACACCGGGGAGCTGTTTTTT.

A note on this clonotype: A much larger clone lies a single base off, so this may be a read error. V and J are TRBV11-1 and TRBJ2-7; D uncertain. Germline loops: CDR1 SGHAT, CDR2 FQDESV (reference sequence). The CDR3 has 14 amino acids. CDR3 loop: CSSSLSASSYEQYV. The DNA for the CDR3 is TGTTCCAGCAGCTTATCGGCTTCTTCCTACGAGCAGTACGTC.

The V and J genes are TRBV4-2 and TRBJ2-3; D not certain. The germline CDR1 and CDR2 sequences are LGHNA and YNFKEQ. Trimming took off 0 bases at V and 1 base at J, with 11 bases between the two ends. CDR3 length: 16 amino acids. The CDR3 is CASSQESGRGTDTQYF. CDR3 nucleotides: TGTGCCAGCAGCCAAGAATCCGGGCGAGGCACAGATACGCAGTATTTT.

As to this clonotype: This may arise from a read error, as a much more abundant clone is one base away. V and J are TRBV7-6 and TRBJ2-5, with D unresolved. The CDR3 spans 15 residues. CDR1 is SGHVS, CDR2 FNYEAQ, per germline. The CDR3 loop reads CVSTAIDSDQETQYF. The CDR3 DNA reads as TGTGTCAGCACCGCTATCGACTCGGACCAAGAGACCCAGTACTTC.

This CDR3 reads CASSPTGRNNEQYF. The CDR3 coding sequence is TGTGCCAGCAGCCCGACAGGGAGGAACAACGAGCAGTACTTC. J is TRBJ2-7 and V is TRBV7-8, with a tentative D call TRBD1 (7 bases). There are 14 residues in the CDR3. The V and J ends lost 5 bases and 5 bases respectively, with 16 bases between them. CDR1 and CDR2 (germline): SGHVS, FQNEAQ.

This clonotype was counted a few times. The chain carries TRBV10-3 and TRBJ1-1; D might be TRBD1 (5 bases). Trimming removed 4 bases from V and 3 bases from J, with 9 bases in between. Germline V lookup: CDR1 ENHRY, CDR2 SYGVKD. The CDR3 totals 13 residues. CDR3 DNA sequence: TGTGCCATCAGTGGGGGGGAGGACACTGAAGCTTTCTTT. This codes for CAISGGEDTEAFF.

CDR3 amino acids: CASSLDGTLYGYTF. The DNA of the CDR3 is TGTGCCAGCAGCCTTGACGGGACACTCTATGGCTACACCTTC. The chain uses TRBV3-1 and TRBJ1-2; tentative D call: TRBD1 (6 bases). The CDR3 has 14 amino acids. Germline lookup yields CDR1 LGHDT and CDR2 YNNKEL (reference sequence). Trimming cost V 4 bases and J 4 bases, with 13 bases left between them.

This chain connects TRBV7-9 to TRBJ2-3; 8 bases are a match to TRBD1. Trimming cost V 6 bases and J 3 bases; bases outside gene matches: 5. Germline V lookup: CDR1 SEHNR, CDR2 FQNEAQ (reference sequence). This CDR3 contains 14 residues. CDR3 nucleotide sequence: TGTGCCAGCAGACCATGGGACAGGACAGATACGCAGTATTTT. This encodes CASRPWDRTDTQYF.

J is TRBJ1-2 and V is TRBV12-3 or TRBV12-4, with a weak D call TRBD1 (5 bases). The CDR3 has 13 amino acids. Between the trimmed V and J ends, which lost 5 bases and 14 bases, there was a span of 21 bases. The CDR3 DNA sequence: TGTGCCAGCAGTCTGGGATTGGGACGGGGCAAAACCTTC. The encoded protein is CASSLGLGRGKTF.

The table lists this clonotype with many counts. The rearrangement joins TRBV6-1 to TRBJ1-1; TRBD1 agrees at 9 bases. The V gene end was trimmed by 5 bases and the J gene end by 1 base; junction bases not matched to a gene: 5. CDR3 length: 15 residues. Germline values: CDR1 MNHNS, CDR2 SASEGT. CDR3 sequence reads: CASSSWTGENTEAFF. The DNA for the CDR3 is TGTGCCAGCAGTTCGTGGACAGGGGAGAACACTGAAGCTTTCTTT.

This clonotype came up a few times. The chain combines TRBV7-6 with TRBJ2-5; 7 bases map to TRBD1. This CDR3 has 16 residues. The ends lost 5 bases at V and 1 base at J; junction bases unmatched: 10. Germline-derived CDR1 and CDR2 are SGHVS and FNYEAQ. CDR3 DNA: TGTGCCAGCAGCCCCAAAACCAGGGGGTTCCAAGAGACCCAGTACTTC. This encodes CASSPKTRGFQETQYF.

The chain couples TRBV5-4 to TRBJ1-1, with D unresolved. CDR3 length: 14 amino acids. Germline-derived CDR1 and CDR2 are SGHNT and YYREEE (reference sequence). Trimming shortened V by 1 base and J by 1 base, and 8 bases separated the two germline ends. The CDR3 sequence: CASSLWHPNTEAFF. In DNA, the CDR3 is TGTGCCAGCAGCTTGTGGCATCCGAACACTGAAGCTTTCTTT.

This clonotype appeared a few times. The chain employs TRBV7-9 and TRBJ2-7; D gene uncertain. CDR3 length: 14 amino acids. Germline-derived CDR1 and CDR2 are SEHNR and FQNEAQ (reference sequence). V lost 2 bases, J lost 5 bases, and 13 bases lay in between. The CDR3 protein is CASSLPVSKDEQYF. In nucleotides, the CDR3 is TGTGCCAGCAGCTTACCCGTGAGCAAGGACGAGCAGTACTTC.

This clonotype was seen just once. The rearrangement links TRBV6-6 to TRBJ2-2; D is perhaps TRBD2 (6 bases). The CDR3 loop spans 15 amino acids. Germline-derived CDR1 and CDR2 are MNHNY and SVGAGI (reference sequence). Trimming left V 5 bases short and J 7 bases short, with 17 bases between. The CDR3 DNA sequence: TGTGCCAGCAGTCCGGGACGGGAGAGTGACGGGGAGCTGTTTTTT. Its translation: CASSPGRESDGELFF.

This clonotype turned up a few times. This rearrangement joins TRBV12-3 or TRBV12-4 to TRBJ2-7, with 8 bases lining up with TRBD1. The CDR3 is made up of 14 amino acids. V gave up 5 bases and J gave up 5 bases; unmatched junction bases: 8. CDR3 nucleotides: TGTGCCAGCAGTCCCCTGACAGGGGCCCACGAGCAGTACTTC. This encodes CASSPLTGAHEQYF.

This clonotype showed up just a few times. The chain is built from TRBV12-3 or TRBV12-4 and TRBJ2-3, with 7 bases lining up with TRBD1. The ends lost 5 bases at V and 4 bases at J; junction bases unmatched: 9. This CDR3 comprises 15 residues. CDR3 amino acids: CASSPILTGADTQYF. Written as DNA, the CDR3 is TGTGCCAGCAGTCCAATTCTTACAGGGGCAGATACGCAGTATTTT.

With respect to this clonotype: The junction shows a germline mismatch at one end, possibly a read error. This chain uses TRBV6-1 with TRBJ1-1; no clear D. CDR1 and CDR2 (germline): MNHNS, SASEGT. The CDR3 is made up of 12 amino acids. CDR3 sequence (DNA): TGTGTCAGCAGTGAAGCGATCGCTGAAGCTTTCTTC. Translation gives CVSSEAIAEAFF.

The V call is TRBV27, the J call TRBJ2-7; unclear D gene. This CDR3 comprises 12 residues. V was pared by 4 bases and J by 3 bases, with 7 bases between. The germline CDR1 and CDR2 sequences are MNHEY and SMNVEV (reference sequence). The CDR3 reads CASSSSVYEQYF. The CDR3 DNA reads as TGTGCCAGCAGTTCCAGTGTCTACGAGCAGTACTTC.

The sample holds many counts of this clonotype. The chain is built from TRBV12-3 or TRBV12-4 and TRBJ2-2; 10 positions agree with TRBD2. The CDR3 loop spans 16 amino acids. Losses at the gene ends were 3 bases for V and 2 bases for J; bases not matched to a gene: 3. The CDR3 loop reads CASSFLAGVNTGELFF. The CDR3 nucleotides read TGTGCCAGCAGTTTCCTAGCGGGGGTTAACACCGGGGAGCTGTTTTTT.

This clonotype has a handful of counts. The genes are TRBV7-9 and TRBJ2-2, with no clear D. The CDR3 is 14 residues long. Per the germline V gene, CDR1 is SEHNR and CDR2 is FQNEAQ (reference sequence). The V end lost 3 bases, the J end lost 6 bases, and 11 bases lay between the germline ends. As DNA, the CDR3 is TGTGCCAGCAGCTTCCCTGCGGTTGCCGGGGAGCTGTTTTTT. Its translation: CASSFPAVAGELFF.

The chain couples TRBV25-1 to TRBJ2-5; 7 bases agree with TRBD1. V trimming: 3 bases; J trimming: 5 bases; junction bases outside the gene matches: 18. This CDR3 contains 18 residues. Germline-derived CDR1 and CDR2 are MGHDK and SYGVNS. The CDR3 DNA reads TGTGCCAGCAGTGACCCGGGACAGACAACTTGGGGGTGGGAGACCCAGTACTTC. The encoded protein is CASSDPGQTTWGWETQYF.

The V gene is TRBV4-1, the J gene TRBJ1-5; D is undetermined. CDR1 is MGHRA and CDR2 is YSYEKL in the germline V gene. CDR3 length: 14 residues. V was pared by 0 bases and J by 7 bases, with 10 bases between. The CDR3 bases are TGCGCCAGCAGCCAAGATGAAGGTGGACAGCCCCAGCATTTT. This translates into CASSQDEGGQPQHF.